A single sample gave rise to the 19 T cell receptor beta chains below, sequenced in a study of identical twins. TCRdb fed the 5' RACE reads into MiXCR, producing one record per CDR3 protein. The table includes 700,000 or so distinct CDR3 sequences, around 20% detected once. In addition, the sample was reused for a study of T cells expressing NK-cell markers.

Input material: PBMCs. These receptors were collected from a woman aged 18-29 years in good health.

Only a few counts were recorded for this clonotype. The chain employs TRBV5-6 and TRBJ2-4, with 7 bases that match TRBD1. CDR3 length equals 15 residues. The trim removed 4 bases at V and 0 bases at J, leaving 4 bases unmatched. CDR1 SGHDT and CDR2 YYEEEE come from the germline V gene. This CDR3 is CASSQAGGAKNIQYF. For the CDR3, the DNA is TGTGCCAGCAGCCAAGCAGGGGGAGCCAAAAACATTCAGTACTTC.

The table lists this clonotype with many counts. The junction departs from germline at one end; a sequencing error may be responsible. The chain is built from TRBV12-5 and TRBJ2-7; D remains unclear. Germline CDR1 is LGHNT and CDR2 is FRNRAP. The CDR3 has 13 amino acids. The CDR3: CASSTRHTYEQYF. DNA of the CDR3: TGTGCTAGTTCGACAAGGCACACCTACGAGCAGTATTTC.

This clonotype showed up just a few times. V usage is TRBV12-3 or TRBV12-4 and J usage is TRBJ2-1, with D maybe TRBD2 (5 bases). V was pared by 5 bases and J by 9 bases, with 17 bases between. This CDR3 contains 14 residues. This chain's CDR3 is CASSPPFGSTEQFF. CDR3 in DNA: TGTGCCAGCAGTCCCCCCTTTGGGAGTACTGAGCAGTTCTTC.

The chain combines TRBV2 with TRBJ2-1, with TRBD2 as a possible D gene (6 bases). V was trimmed by 9 bases and J by 7 bases, leaving 10 bases between them. CDR3 length equals 11 residues. Germline CDR1 and CDR2: SNHLY and FYNNEI. The CDR3 is CARGTPNEQFF. In nucleotides, the CDR3 is TGTGCCAGGGGGACTCCAAATGAGCAGTTCTTC.

This clonotype was seen a few times. The gene calls are TRBV24-1 and TRBJ2-1; D not resolved. Per germline, CDR1 KGHDR and CDR2 SFDVKD. The CDR3 contains 12 residues. The V end was cut by 4 bases, the J end by 8 bases, with 8 bases between. CDR3 bases: TGTGCCACCAGTGAGGGCAATCATGAGCAGTTCTTC. Translated, it gives CATSEGNHEQFF.

This chain connects TRBV12-3 or TRBV12-4 to TRBJ2-1; possible D gene TRBD1, 6 bases. The CDR3 sequence is 13 residues long. V lost 11 bases and J 3 bases, leaving 14 bases between the germline ends. Written as DNA, the CDR3 is TGTGCCTCCCAGGGGCAGAACTACAATGAGCAGTTCTTC. Residues: CASQGQNYNEQFF.

This clonotype was counted at least ten times. The rearrangement uses TRBV20-1 and TRBJ2-1; D call uncertain. Looked up from germline, CDR1 is DFQATT and CDR2 is SNEGSKA (reference sequence). The CDR3 is 12 amino acids. Trimming cost V 2 bases and J 5 bases, with 7 bases left between them. The CDR3: CSARLGDNEQFF. DNA for the CDR3: TGCAGTGCTAGACTCGGAGACAATGAGCAGTTCTTC.

Only a few counts were recorded for this clonotype. This chain joins TRBV3-1 and TRBJ2-7; 8 bases fit TRBD1. Germline-derived CDR1 and CDR2 are LGHDT and YNNKEL (reference sequence). This CDR3 comprises 15 residues. V lost 0 bases and J lost 4; bases outside the gene matches: 5. CDR3 nucleotides: TGTGCCAGCAGCCAAGATACCCAGGGGGCTTACGAGCAGTACTTC. This sequence encodes CASSQDTQGAYEQYF.

A few counts support this clonotype. The rearrangement uses TRBV20-1 and TRBJ1-6; D unresolved. This CDR3 spans 13 amino acids. V was trimmed by 7 bases and J by 8 bases, leaving 15 bases between them. Germline values: CDR1 DFQATT, CDR2 SNEGSKA (reference sequence). The CDR3 protein is CSDKGTGDSPLHF. The CDR3 nucleotides read TGCAGTGACAAAGGTACCGGGGATTCACCCCTCCACTTT.

This clonotype showed up just a few times. The gene calls are TRBV6-6 and TRBJ1-5; weak D call: TRBD1 (5 bases). The V end was cut by 6 bases, the J end by 3 bases, with 9 bases between. The CDR3 spans 13 residues. Looked up from germline, CDR1 is MNHNY and CDR2 is SVGAGI (reference sequence). Here the CDR3 DNA reads TGTGCCAGCAGGGACACGCTCAATCAGCCCCAGCATTTT. Translated, it gives CASRDTLNQPQHF.

The chain employs TRBV7-8 and TRBJ1-5; 9 positions agree with TRBD1. Germline CDR1 and CDR2: SGHVS and FQNEAQ. CDR3 length: 15 residues. Trimming removed 3 bases from V and 8 bases from J; junction bases left unmatched: 8. CDR3 nucleotides: TGTGCCAGCAGCTTGGGGACAGGGCGTGAAGAGCCCCAGCATTTT. Protein sequence: CASSLGTGREEPQHF.

This clonotype was recorded many times. The CDR3: CSAKPGQGTDTQYF. The CDR3, as DNA: TGCAGTGCCAAGCCGGGACAGGGAACAGATACGCAGTATTTT. The gene calls are TRBV20-1 and TRBJ2-3, with 9 nucleotides matching TRBD1. J lost 3 bases, V lost 6 bases, and 7 bases had no gene match. The CDR3 contains 14 residues. Per the germline V gene, CDR1 is DFQATT and CDR2 is SNEGSKA (reference sequence).

This clonotype was observed a few times. V is TRBV5-6 and J is TRBJ2-2, with 9 bases aligning to TRBD1. CDR1 is SGHDT and CDR2 is YYEEEE in the germline V gene. The CDR3 length is 14 residues. Trimming at V came to 4 bases and at J to 6 bases, leaving 4 bases not matched to a gene. CDR3 residues: CASSGTGTSGELFF. In DNA, the CDR3 is TGTGCCAGCAGCGGGACAGGGACTTCCGGGGAGCTGTTTTTT.

This clonotype turned up a few times. The gene calls are TRBV12-3 or TRBV12-4 and TRBJ1-2, with D possibly TRBD1 on 5 matching bases. The CDR3 runs to 13 residues. The V end was cut by 7 bases, the J end by 8 bases, with 17 bases between. CDR3 amino acids: CASTLLGGIGYTF. The CDR3 DNA is TGTGCCAGCACCCTGCTGGGGGGGATCGGCTACACCTTC.

This chain joins TRBV5-6 and TRBJ2-1; 7 nucleotides line up with TRBD2. V shed 2 bases, J shed 12 bases, and the junction held 5 bases outside the gene matches. CDR3 length equals 12 residues. Germline CDR1 and CDR2: SGHDT and YYEEEE. DNA of the CDR3: TGTGCCAGCAGCTTAGGAGCGGGACGGCAGTTCTTC. Its protein is CASSLGAGRQFF. The complete variable domain, with remaining parts taken from reference TRBV5-6 and TRBJ2-1, reads DAGVTQSPTHLIKTRGQQVTLRCSPKSGHDTVSWYQQALGQGPQFIFQYYEEEERQRGNFPDRFSGHQFPNYSSELNVNALLLGDSALYLCASSLGAGRQFFGPGTRLTVL.

The gene calls are TRBV12-3 or TRBV12-4 and TRBJ2-3; D is unclear. The V end lost 3 bases, the J end lost 2 bases, and 6 bases lay between the germline ends. The CDR3 contains 13 residues. DNA for the CDR3: TGTGCCAGCAGTTTCCAAGACACAGATACGCAGTATTTT. As protein: CASSFQDTDTQYF.

In its sample, this clonotype was seen a few times. This chain links TRBV20-1 with TRBJ1-1; D remains ambiguous. The germline gives CDR1 DFQATT, CDR2 SNEGSKA (reference sequence). V dropped 4 bases and J dropped 4 bases, with 16 bases sitting between them. The CDR3 has 14 residues. The CDR3 DNA reads as TGCAGTGCTATACGGACGGGAGGCGGCACTGAAGCTTTCTTT. Amino acids: CSAIRTGGGTEAFF.

V usage is TRBV25-1 and J usage is TRBJ2-3; the D gene is possibly TRBD2 (7 bases). The CDR3 runs to 15 residues. Germline CDR1 MGHDK, CDR2 SYGVNS. V lost 5 bases and J 5 bases, leaving 17 bases between the germline ends. Here the CDR3 reads CASSPRGAGRDTQYF. CDR3 in DNA: TGTGCCAGCAGTCCTCGGGGGGCAGGGAGAGATACGCAGTATTTT.

The chain links TRBV5-1 to TRBJ2-1; perhaps D is TRBD1 or TRBD2 (6 bases each). Trimming left V 4 bases short and J 4 bases short, with 18 bases between. The germline V gene encodes CDR1 SGHRS and CDR2 YFSETQ. The CDR3 covers 16 residues. The CDR3 DNA reads TGCGCCAGCAGCAACCGGGGGCCAGCGCTATACAATGAGCAGTTCTTC. Its protein product is CASSNRGPALYNEQFF.